This T cell receptor (beta chain) was retrieved from a study of CD8+CD57+ T cells in acquired aplastic anemia. In the study overall: An average of 3.2 ug of DNA was obtained from sorted CD4+ and CD8+ cells. Among healthy donors, CD4+ cells averaged roughly 9.8 million reads. Study outcomes and limitations: Patients and controls turned out to have roughly 31 CD8+ CDR3 sequences in common.

This clonotype was observed once. Antigen: not known. The germline gene is not matched at one end of the junction; a read error may be the cause. For CDR3 and TCR beta VDJ profiling, genomic DNA was the template used. One entry per CDR3 protein results from TCRdb running MiXCR on the reads. The data contain around 400,000 distinct CDR3 sequences, roughly 64% of them singletons. Germline CDR1 and CDR2: SGDLS and YYNGEE. CDR3 length: 14 amino acids. Sequencing used sorted CD4+, CD8+, or CD8+CD57+ T cells (not recorded which) from PBMCs. The V gene is TRBV9, the J gene TRBJ2-6, with 7 positions matching TRBD1. This TCR derives from a human donor in good health, serving as a control. The chain's CDR3 is CASSTRTGLNTQAF. The CDR3 nucleotides are TGTGCCAGCAGCACGCGGACAGGCCTGAACACTCAGGCTTTC.